Listed below are T cell receptor beta chains from one sample, sequenced in a study of beta chain features in type 1 diabetes. TCRdb's copy holds only in-frame clones and misses some; the assay was immunoSEQ multiplex PCR. The sample has around 300,000 clones; 14% to 15% are singletons. The sequencing sample was made of naive CD4+ T cells from blood. The receptors stem from a man aged 18 to 29 with type 1 diabetes. The CDR3 runs from the conserved cysteine through the conserved F or W. Fields, in order: CDR3 length, J gene, clone size, V gene, D gene, CDR3 DNA, CDR3 protein. D genes are given only for firm matches. For some rows the clone size is stated as once, few or many, or as a class when expanded; others skip it.

14	TRBJ1-5	few	TRBV15	TRBD1	TGTGCCACCACCCCCACAGGGGGCAATCAGCCCCAGCATTTT	CATTPTGGNQPQHF
14	TRBJ2-5	few	TRBV5-1	-	TGCGCCAGCAGCCTCCGGACTGGGCAAGAGACCCAGTACTTC	CASSLRTGQETQYF
13	TRBJ2-5	-	TRBV5-1	TRBD1	TGCGCCAGCATCGGGACAGACGGGGAGACCCAGTACTTC	CASIGTDGETQYF
15	TRBJ1-2	-	TRBV5-1	TRBD1	TGCGCCAGCAGCCCAACAGGGGAAGCTAACTATGGCTACACCTTC	CASSPTGEANYGYTF
16	TRBJ2-7	-	TRBV7-2	TRBD2	TGTGCCAGCAGCCCCGCCGTCGCGGGAGGCTCCTACGAGCAGTACTTC	CASSPAVAGGSYEQYF
19	TRBJ2-7	-	TRBV7-9	TRBD2	TGTGCCAGCAGCTTAGTAGCGGCTGGGCAGCGGGGGTCCTCCTACGAGCAGTACTTC	CASSLVAAGQRGSSYEQYF
13	TRBJ2-7	few	TRBV18	-	TGTGCCAGCTCACCAGGAGGCGGAGAAGAGCAGTACTTC	CASSPGGGEEQYF
12	TRBJ2-3	-	TRBV14	-	TGTGCCAGCAGCCACCTCACAGATACGCAGTATTTT	CASSHLTDTQYF
15	TRBJ2-1	few	TRBV11-2	TRBD1	TGTGCCAGCAGCTCCCGGACAGGCGGCCGCAATGAGCAGTTCTTC	CASSSRTGGRNEQFF
15	TRBJ2-7	few	TRBV7-9	-	TGTGCCAGCAGCTTTGGCAACAGGTTTACCTACGAGCAGTACTTC	CASSFGNRFTYEQYF
12	TRBJ2-1	-	TRBV28	TRBD1	TGTGCCTGGGGGGACAGGGTGTATGAGCAGTTCTTC	CAWGDRVYEQFF
13	TRBJ2-7	few	TRBV10-3	-	TGTGCCACCGCGATAGGGGCAATGTACGAGCAGTACTTC	CATAIGAMYEQYF
16	TRBJ2-5	-	TRBV7-2	TRBD1	TGTGCCAGCAGCTTAGCCTACGGGACAGGGCGAGAGACCCAGTACTTC	CASSLAYGTGRETQYF
19	TRBJ1-2	-	TRBV7-2	TRBD1	TGTGCCAGCAGCCCAGGGACAGGGATGATATCCCCCCCTCGGTATGGCTACACCTTC	CASSPGTGMISPPRYGYTF
15	TRBJ2-5	few	TRBV7-2	TRBD1	TGTGCCAGCAGCTTTCGGACAGGTACTCAAGAGACCCAGTACTTC	CASSFRTGTQETQYF
13	TRBJ2-7	few	TRBV7-9	TRBD2	TGTGCCAGCAGCTTTACGACTAGCCGCGAGCAGTACTTC	CASSFTTSREQYF
14	TRBJ2-1	few	TRBV19	TRBD2	TGTGCCAGTAGTCGTAGCGGGAGTCTCGATGAGCAGTTCTTC	CASSRSGSLDEQFF
16	TRBJ2-7	-	TRBV4-3	-	TGCGCCAGCAGCCCCCAATTAGCGGTAATCTCCTACGAGCAGTACTTC	CASSPQLAVISYEQYF
16	TRBJ1-6	-	TRBV4-3	-	TGCGCCAGCAGTCTGCGGATACAGGAGACTAATTCACCCCTCCACTTT	CASSLRIQETNSPLHF
13	TRBJ1-5	-	TRBV11-2	-	TGTGCCAGCAGCCCGGGAGTCAATCAGCCCCAGCATTTT	CASSPGVNQPQHF
11	TRBJ2-7	-	TRBV20-1	TRBD1	TGCAGTGCCTACAGGGGTTACGAGCAGTACTTC	CSAYRGYEQYF
17	TRBJ2-3	few	TRBV7-9	TRBD1	TGTGCCAGCAGTTATAAAGGGGGCTCAGTGATGGGAGATACGCAGTATTTT	CASSYKGGSVMGDTQYF
12	TRBJ2-7	-	TRBV7-9	-	TGTGCCAGCAGCTTGGACTTGCACGAGCAGTACTTC	CASSLDLHEQYF
19	TRBJ2-1	-	TRBV12-5	TRBD2	TGTGCTAGTGGTTGGGTATCAGATCGGCGGGAGGCCCTATACAATGAGCAGTTCTTC	CASGWVSDRREALYNEQFF
15	TRBJ2-1	-	TRBV6-6	TRBD1	TGTGCCAGCACCCCAAGACAGGGGTATGTAAATGAGCAGTTCTTC	CASTPRQGYVNEQFF
11	TRBJ2-1	-	TRBV28	TRBD1	TGTGCCATCTACAGGGGACATGAGCAGTTCTTC	CAIYRGHEQFF
17	TRBJ2-4	few	TRBV7-8	TRBD2	TGTGCCAGCAGCCCTTTCGTTAGCGGGAGCCCGATAAACATTCAGTACTTC	CASSPFVSGSPINIQYF
14	TRBJ2-7	few	TRBV5-4	TRBD1	TGTGCCAGCAGCTTGGGACAGGGGTTCTTCGAGCAGTACTTC	CASSLGQGFFEQYF
13	TRBJ1-2	-	TRBV29-1	TRBD1	TGCAGCGCCAGAACGGCAGGGGGTAGGGGCTACACCTTC	CSARTAGGRGYTF
14	TRBJ1-1	-	TRBV9	-	TGTGCCAGCAGCGTAGAGGCCAGGGGCACTGAAGCTTTCTTT	CASSVEARGTEAFF
16	TRBJ2-5	few	TRBV28	TRBD2	TGTGCCAGCAGTTTAGGGGCGGGAGGAACCCAAGAGACCCAGTACTTC	CASSLGAGGTQETQYF
13	TRBJ2-5	-	TRBV7-2	-	TGTGCCAGCAGCTTTGGGCTAGCTGAGACCCAGTACTTC	CASSFGLAETQYF
12	TRBJ1-3	-	TRBV6-6	-	TGTGCCAGCCAAAACTCTGGAAACACCATATATTTT	CASQNSGNTIYF
13	TRBJ1-3	few	TRBV30	-	TGTGCCACTGCGTGGAGCTCTGGAAACACCATATATTTT	CATAWSSGNTIYF
14	TRBJ2-1	few	TRBV30	TRBD2	TGTGCCTCTCGCCCGGGGGGGACCTACAATGAGCAGTTCTTC	CASRPGGTYNEQFF
13	TRBJ2-1	-	TRBV5-6	TRBD1	TGTGCCAGCAGCTCAGACAGGGCAGGCGAGCAGTTCTTC	CASSSDRAGEQFF
15	TRBJ1-5	-	TRBV19	-	TGTGCCAGCTTCGGAGGAGACCTGAGCAATCAGCCCCAGCATTTT	CASFGGDLSNQPQHF
15	TRBJ2-3	-	TRBV5-4	-	TGTGCCAGCAGCTTGGCCGGGGGGCAGGCAGATACGCAGTATTTT	CASSLAGGQADTQYF
18	TRBJ2-2	-	TRBV9	TRBD1	TGTGCCAGCAGCGGAGCACAGGGGGCCAGGGCGAGGACCGGGGAGCTGTTTTTT	CASSGAQGARARTGELFF
14	TRBJ1-5	few	TRBV27	-	TGTGCCAGCAGGGTTACAGGAGCCAATCAGCCCCAGCATTTT	CASRVTGANQPQHF
13	TRBJ2-2	-	TRBV6-5	-	TGTGCCAGCAGTTACTCCAATCCCGGGGAGCTGTTTTTT	CASSYSNPGELFF
15	TRBJ2-7	few	TRBV30	-	TGTGCCTGGAGTACGATGGGAGGAGCGGAGTACGAGCAGTACTTC	CAWSTMGGAEYEQYF